The clone carrying this T cell receptor beta chain has more than one count but fewer than ten. Its matching antigen is unknown. It was with 60 Vbeta and 13 Jbeta primers that the PCR ran. Assay used: immunoSEQ multiplex PCR; TCRdb lists only in-frame clones, some missing. The sample has approximately 120,000 clones; around 75% are singletons. The sample is drawn from a study of cytomegalovirus exposure and HLA in healthy donors. Turning to the study itself: An earlier analysis identified approximately 120 million unique TCR beta sequences in about 179 million T cells. Study conclusions and caveats: Some TCR beta chains (roughly 160 of them) were listed as cytomegalovirus-associated. Three CMV-associated chains were confirmed in vitro to be specific for CMV antigens.

Trimming shortened V by 3 bases and J by 5 bases, and 14 bases separated the two germline ends. Germline CDR1 and CDR2: MNHEY and SMNVEV (reference sequence). The CDR3 runs 14 residues. Sequenced material: PBMCs. The chain employs TRBV27 and TRBJ2-7; D is perhaps TRBD1 (5 bases). The source is a woman aged 45-65 years in good health and CMV-seronegative. Written as DNA, the CDR3 is TGTGCCAGCAGTTTTGAAGGGGATTGGGACGAGCAGTACTTC. It is translated as CASSFEGDWDEQYF.